One and the same sample provided the 13 T cell receptor beta chains below, sequenced in a study of cytomegalovirus exposure and HLA in healthy donors. 60 Vbeta and 13 Jbeta primers were used in PCR. The table came from immunoSEQ multiplex PCR; TCRdb's copy has only in-frame clones and leaves some out. The sample includes roughly 150,000 clones, 80% of them seen just once. The specimen was PBMCs. The source is a middle-aged woman in good health and CMV-seronegative.

The chain carries TRBV27 and TRBJ1-1; D is perhaps TRBD1 (5 bases). V was pared by 1 base and J by 3 bases, with 9 bases between. Germline loops: CDR1 MNHEY, CDR2 SMNVEV (reference sequence). The CDR3 has 14 residues. The CDR3 DNA reads TGTGCCAGCAGTTTATGGAGGGGTTACACTGAAGCTTTCTTT. Encoded protein: CASSLWRGYTEAFF.

This chain connects TRBV4-1 to TRBJ2-3; 8 bases match TRBD2. The germline gives CDR1 MGHRA, CDR2 YSYEKL. CDR3 length equals 18 residues. V lost 1 base and J lost 0; bases outside the gene matches: 9. CDR3 loop: CASSQAIMAGGSTDTQYF. Here the CDR3 DNA reads TGCGCCAGCAGCCAAGCAATAATGGCGGGGGGAAGCACAGATACGCAGTATTTT.

This chain joins TRBV9 and TRBJ2-1, with D possibly being TRBD1 (5 bases). Per germline, CDR1 SGDLS and CDR2 YYNGEE. Trimming removed 3 bases at V and 4 bases at J, with 14 bases between. CDR3 length equals 15 residues. The CDR3 coding sequence is TGTGCCAGCAGCGGAGCGTACCAGGGATACAATGAGCAGTTCTTC. This encodes CASSGAYQGYNEQFF.

The genes are TRBV6-6 and TRBJ1-1; no clear D. CDR1 and CDR2 from the germline V gene are MNHNY and SVGAGI (reference sequence). CDR3 length: 14 amino acids. V was cut by 2 bases and J by 4 bases, with 11 bases left in between. The CDR3 DNA reads as TGTGCCAGCAGTTACAAAGGATCAGGCACTGAAGCTTTCTTT. It codes for CASSYKGSGTEAFF.

The chain joins TRBV6-4 to TRBJ2-3; D possibly corresponds to TRBD2 (6 bases). V dropped 0 bases and J dropped 1 base, with 8 bases sitting between them. Looked up from germline, CDR1 is MRHNA and CDR2 is SNTAGT. The CDR3 extends over 15 amino acids. CDR3 nucleotides: TGTGCCAGCAGTGACTCGGCTAGCGGCACAGATACGCAGTATTTT. Encoded protein: CASSDSASGTDTQYF.

The chain joins TRBV25-1 to TRBJ1-2; D is possibly TRBD1 (6 bases). V was pared by 2 bases and J by 8 bases, with 21 bases between. CDR1 is MGHDK, CDR2 SYGVNS, per germline. This CDR3 is 16 amino acids long. In DNA form, the CDR3 reads TGTGCCAGCAGTGAAATAGGAACAGGGATGTTAGAGGGCTACACCTTC. Translated: CASSEIGTGMLEGYTF.

V is TRBV6-6 and J is TRBJ1-5; 7 bases match TRBD1. V lost 1 base and J lost 11; bases outside the gene matches: 5. CDR1 MNHNY and CDR2 SVGAGI come from the germline V gene (reference sequence). CDR3 length: 13 residues. CDR3 in amino acids: CASSYWDQGAQHF. The CDR3 DNA reads TGTGCCAGCAGTTACTGGGACCAGGGGGCCCAGCATTTT.

The V gene is TRBV19, the J gene TRBJ2-2; perhaps TRBD2 as D (5 bases). Germline V gene lookup returns CDR1 LNHDA and CDR2 SQIVND (reference sequence). V was cut by 4 bases and J by 1 base, with 10 bases left in between. The CDR3 spans 15 residues. CDR3: CASSTILGNTGELFF. For the CDR3, the DNA is TGTGCCAGTAGTACGATACTAGGGAACACCGGGGAGCTGTTTTTT.

The table lists this clone with a count of one. The gene calls are TRBV4-3 and TRBJ2-5; tentatively, D is TRBD1 (7 bases). The DNA end is a closer match to TRBJ2-7, so the J assignment may be wrong. CDR1 LGHNA and CDR2 YSLEER come from the germline V gene. This CDR3 spans 15 amino acids. The CDR3 sequence: CASSPGFGGGNEQYF. CDR3 nucleotides: TGCGCCAGCAGCCCGGGGTTTGGAGGGGGCAACGAGCAGTACTTC.

The rearrangement uses TRBV12-5 and TRBJ1-2; a possible D gene is TRBD1 (6 bases). The germline gives CDR1 LGHNT, CDR2 FRNRAP. The V and J ends lost 1 base and 2 bases respectively, with 17 bases between them. This CDR3 is built from 17 residues. As DNA, the CDR3 is TGTGCTAGTGGTTTGGAAGGATACAGGGTGCGAAACTATGGCTACACCTTC. Protein sequence: CASGLEGYRVRNYGYTF.

The V gene is TRBV18, the J gene TRBJ2-3; TRBD2 aligns across 12 bases. The trim removed 3 bases at V and 3 bases at J, leaving 1 base unmatched. Germline CDR1 KGHSH, CDR2 LQKENI. The CDR3 runs 15 residues. Written as DNA, the CDR3 is TGTGCCAGCTCACCGACTAGCGGGGGTACAGATACGCAGTATTTT. The encoded protein is CASSPTSGGTDTQYF.

The chain employs TRBV28 and TRBJ2-1; D perhaps matches TRBD1 (7 bases). The V gene lost 10 bases and the J gene lost 4 bases, with 32 bases spanning the gap. The CDR3 contains 19 residues. Germline V gene sequence: CDR1 MDHEN, CDR2 SYDVKM. CDR3 coding DNA: TGTGCCATCGCCGGGGGCTTCCACAGGGGCCGGAGCTTATACAATGAGCAGTTCTTC. Translating gives CAIAGGFHRGRSLYNEQFF.

The rearrangement links TRBV6-4 to TRBJ1-1; D remains unclear. Trimming removed 2 bases from V and 6 bases from J, with 7 bases in between. The CDR3 contains 12 residues. Germline V gene sequence: CDR1 MRHNA, CDR2 SNTAGT. This CDR3 reads CASSDERSEAFF. The DNA of the CDR3 is TGTGCCAGCAGTGACGAGCGATCTGAAGCTTTCTTT.